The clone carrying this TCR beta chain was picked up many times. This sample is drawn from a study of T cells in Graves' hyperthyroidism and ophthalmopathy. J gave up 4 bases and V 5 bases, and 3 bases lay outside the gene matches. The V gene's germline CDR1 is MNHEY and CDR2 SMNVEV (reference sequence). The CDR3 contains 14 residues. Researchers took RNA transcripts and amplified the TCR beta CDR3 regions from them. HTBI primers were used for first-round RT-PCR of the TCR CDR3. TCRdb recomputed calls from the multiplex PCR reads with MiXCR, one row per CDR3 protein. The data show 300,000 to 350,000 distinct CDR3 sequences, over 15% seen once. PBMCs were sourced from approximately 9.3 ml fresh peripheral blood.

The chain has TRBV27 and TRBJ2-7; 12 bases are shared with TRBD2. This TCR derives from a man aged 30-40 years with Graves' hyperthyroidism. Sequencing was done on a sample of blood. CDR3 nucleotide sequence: TGTGCCAGCAGTGCGACTAGCGGGAGTTACGAGCAGTACTTC. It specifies CASSATSGSYEQYF.